These T cell receptor beta chains were read from a single sample in a study of cytotoxic CD8 clonotypes in ibrutinib-treated CLL. Sequencing was performed with immunoSEQ multiplex PCR; in TCRdb, only in-frame clones are kept and a portion is missing. The sample gives approximately 330,000 clones, 80% of which show up once; more than 6% is in the top ten. The input for sequencing was PBMCs, taken before ibrutinib treatment. These receptors were collected from a human donor with chronic lymphocytic leukemia. Both conserved end residues are part of each CDR3. The order of the fields is J gene, D gene, V gene, clone size, CDR3 DNA, CDR3 protein. The D gene is left open where the match is weak. Clone size is not always given. Where it is, it says once, few, many or a class for expanded clones.

J: TRBJ1-2; D: TRBD1; V: TRBV7-9; size: -; DNA: TGTGCCAGCAGCCCTTACTGGACAGGGGGGGCGGGTGGCTACACCTTC; CDR3: CASSPYWTGGAGGYTF
J: TRBJ2-3; D: TRBD2; V: TRBV5-1; size: once; DNA: TGCGCCAGCAGCTGGCAGGGTAGCGGGAGCACAGATACGCAGTATTTT; CDR3: CASSWQGSGSTDTQYF
J: TRBJ2-7; D: TRBD1; V: TRBV29-1; size: -; DNA: TGCAGCGTTGAAGGACAGGGGGCAACCTACGAGCAGTACTTC; CDR3: CSVEGQGATYEQYF
J: TRBJ1-3; D: -; V: TRBV5-1; size: -; DNA: TGCGCCAGCAGCTTGACTCCGTTTAAGGGGGATAGCACCATATATTTT; CDR3: CASSLTPFKGDSTIYF
J: TRBJ1-5; D: TRBD1; V: TRBV18; size: -; DNA: TGTGCCAGCTCAACCGAACTGGGACAGGGCAATCAGCCCCAGCATTTT; CDR3: CASSTELGQGNQPQHF
J: TRBJ2-3; D: TRBD2; V: TRBV15; size: -; DNA: TGTGCCACCAGCAGAGTCGGCCGACTAGCGGGAGAAGATACGCAGTATTTT; CDR3: CATSRVGRLAGEDTQYF
J: TRBJ1-5; D: -; V: TRBV4-1; size: -; DNA: TGCGCCAGCAGCCAAGATCCGGTCCAGAGGCAGCCCCAGCATTTT; CDR3: CASSQDPVQRQPQHF
J: TRBJ2-1; D: TRBD2; V: TRBV4-2; size: -; DNA: TGTGCCAGCAGCCACCTGGGAGGGGCCGGGAACTACAATGAGCAGTTCTTC; CDR3: CASSHLGGAGNYNEQFF
J: TRBJ2-2; D: TRBD2; V: TRBV7-2; size: -; DNA: TGTGCCAGCAGCCGATTAGCGGGAGCTGCTACCGGGGAGCTGTTTTTT; CDR3: CASSRLAGAATGELFF
J: TRBJ2-3; D: -; V: TRBV19; size: -; DNA: TGTGCCAGTAATCCTAACAGACTTTCAGATACGCAGTATTTT; CDR3: CASNPNRLSDTQYF
J: TRBJ1-2; D: -; V: TRBV5-1; size: -; DNA: TGCGCCAGCAGCTTGGCCGAATTTTCGGATGGCTACACCTTC; CDR3: CASSLAEFSDGYTF
J: TRBJ2-2; D: -; V: TRBV25-1; size: -; DNA: TGTGCCAGCAGTGAATCGAGGAGAAACACCGGGGAGCTGTTTTTT; CDR3: CASSESRRNTGELFF
J: TRBJ1-2; D: -; V: TRBV11-2; size: -; DNA: TGTGCCAGCAGCTTACTCAGTTATGGCTACACCTTC; CDR3: CASSLLSYGYTF
J: TRBJ1-4; D: -; V: TRBV7-9; size: -; DNA: TGTGCCAGCAGCTTATCAACTAATGAAAAACTGTTTTTT; CDR3: CASSLSTNEKLFF
J: TRBJ2-3; D: TRBD2; V: TRBV25-1; size: once; DNA: TGTGCCAGCAGTGGGACTAGCGCCACTCTTCTGTATTTT; CDR3: CASSGTSATLLYF
J: TRBJ1-2; D: -; V: TRBV29-1; size: -; DNA: TGCAGCGTTGACACGAGGGGGGGGACCTATGGCTACACCTTC; CDR3: CSVDTRGGTYGYTF
J: TRBJ2-2; D: -; V: TRBV9; size: -; DNA: TGTGCCAGCAGCGTATTACAGCGGAACACCGGGGAGCTGTTTTTT; CDR3: CASSVLQRNTGELFF
J: TRBJ1-5; D: -; V: TRBV5-6; size: -; DNA: TGTGCCAGCAGCTTTTGGGGGAATCAGCCCCAGCATTTT; CDR3: CASSFWGNQPQHF
J: TRBJ2-7; D: -; V: TRBV30; size: -; DNA: TGTGCCTGGAGTGTTGGGGGAGGCGGCGACGAGCAGTACTTC; CDR3: CAWSVGGGGDEQYF
J: TRBJ2-7; D: TRBD1; V: TRBV7-9; size: -; DNA: TGTGCCAGCAGCACTACCCGACAGGGGGGCTCCTACGAGCAGTACTTC; CDR3: CASSTTRQGGSYEQYF
J: TRBJ2-7; D: TRBD1; V: TRBV6-5; size: few; DNA: TGTGCCAGCAGAAGGGACAGATACGAGCAGTACTTC; CDR3: CASRRDRYEQYF
J: TRBJ2-3; D: -; V: TRBV19; size: -; DNA: TGTGCCAGTAGTATTGGACTACCAGAGGAGTCAGATACGCAGTATTTT; CDR3: CASSIGLPEESDTQYF
J: TRBJ2-6; D: -; V: TRBV28; size: -; DNA: TGTGCCAGCTTGCCAATCCCCGGGACTGGGGCCAACGTCCTGACTTTC; CDR3: CASLPIPGTGANVLTF
J: TRBJ2-2; D: -; V: TRBV10-2; size: -; DNA: TGCGCCAGTACATGGTCCTTATCCGGGGAGCTGTTTTTT; CDR3: CASTWSLSGELFF
J: TRBJ1-2; D: -; V: TRBV6-6; size: -; DNA: TGTGCCAGCACCGCAGGTTTCTATGGCTACACCTTC; CDR3: CASTAGFYGYTF
J: TRBJ1-2; D: TRBD1; V: TRBV27; size: few; DNA: TGTGCCAGCAGAGGAGCTCGGACAGGCAACTATGGCTACACCTTC; CDR3: CASRGARTGNYGYTF
J: TRBJ2-2; D: TRBD2; V: TRBV4-1; size: -; DNA: TGCGCCAGCAACGTACTAGCGGGAGTCGGGGAGCTGTTTTTT; CDR3: CASNVLAGVGELFF
J: TRBJ1-3; D: -; V: TRBV9; size: -; DNA: TGTGCCAGCAGCGTGACGAGCTTTACGGGAGGAAACACCATATATTTT; CDR3: CASSVTSFTGGNTIYF
J: TRBJ2-1; D: -; V: TRBV27; size: -; DNA: TGTGCCAGCAGTTTACACATTAACAATGAGCAGTTCTTC; CDR3: CASSLHINNEQFF